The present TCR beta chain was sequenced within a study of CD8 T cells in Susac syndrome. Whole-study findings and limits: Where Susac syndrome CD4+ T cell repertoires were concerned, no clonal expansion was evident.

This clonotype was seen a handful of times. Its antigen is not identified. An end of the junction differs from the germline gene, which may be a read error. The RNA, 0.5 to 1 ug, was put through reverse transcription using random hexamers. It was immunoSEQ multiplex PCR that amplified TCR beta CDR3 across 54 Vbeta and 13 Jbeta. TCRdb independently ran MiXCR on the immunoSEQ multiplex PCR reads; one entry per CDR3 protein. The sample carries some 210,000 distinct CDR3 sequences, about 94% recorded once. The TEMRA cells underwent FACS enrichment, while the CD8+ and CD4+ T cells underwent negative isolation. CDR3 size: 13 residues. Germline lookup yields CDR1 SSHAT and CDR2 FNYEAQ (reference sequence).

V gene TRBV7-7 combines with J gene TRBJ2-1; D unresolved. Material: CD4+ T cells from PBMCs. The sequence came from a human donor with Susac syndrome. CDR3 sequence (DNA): TGTGCTAGCAGCTTAGACCGGTACAATGAGCAGTTCTTC. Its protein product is CASSLDRYNEQFF. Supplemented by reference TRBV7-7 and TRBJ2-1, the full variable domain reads GAGVSQSPRYKVTKRGQDVTLRCDPISSHATLYWYQQALGQGPEFLTYFNYEAQPDKSGLPSDRFSAERPEGSISTLTIQRTEQRDSAMYRCASSLDRYNEQFFGPGTRLTVL.